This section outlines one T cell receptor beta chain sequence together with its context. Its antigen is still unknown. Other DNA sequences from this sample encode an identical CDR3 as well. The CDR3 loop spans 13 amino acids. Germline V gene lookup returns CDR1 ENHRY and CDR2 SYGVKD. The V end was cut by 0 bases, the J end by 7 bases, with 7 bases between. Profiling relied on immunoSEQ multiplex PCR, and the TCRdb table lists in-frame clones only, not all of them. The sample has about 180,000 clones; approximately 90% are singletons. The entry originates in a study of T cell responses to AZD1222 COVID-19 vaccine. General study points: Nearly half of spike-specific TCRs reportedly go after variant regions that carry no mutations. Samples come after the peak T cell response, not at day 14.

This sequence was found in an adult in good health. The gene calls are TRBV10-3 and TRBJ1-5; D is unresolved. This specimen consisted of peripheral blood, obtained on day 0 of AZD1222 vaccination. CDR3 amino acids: CAISESGGQPQHF. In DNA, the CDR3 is TGTGCCATCAGTGAGTCCGGAGGGCAGCCCCAGCATTTT.